This T cell receptor (beta chain) is from a study of regulatory T cells in long-lasting Graves disease. Relying on iRepertoire HTBI primers and Arm-PCR of CDR3 regions, the team built TCR beta libraries. TCRdb analysed the multiplex PCR reads with MiXCR anew, one entry per CDR3 protein. The sample lists 400,000 to 500,000 distinct CDR3 sequences, around 20% seen once, with about 8.3% in the top ten. Germline V CDR1 and CDR2: MDHEN, SYDVKM. This CDR3 region has 13 residues. V shed 6 bases, J shed 6 bases, and the junction held 5 bases outside the gene matches. This clonotype has ten or more counts. Its target is not known. Study observations and caveats: Among persistent patients, a larger number of public clonotypes were shared (approximately 3,000) than among newly diagnosed patients (just over 950). Accuracy could have been hurt by small sample size. Peripheral blood, not thyroid tissue, was the sole material studied.

Documented time point: persistent/refractory GD, antithyroid drugs over 5 years with positive TRAb. Scientists built the TCR library using RNA that was extracted from PBMCs. American Thyroid Association guidelines served as the basis for diagnosing Graves' disease. This material consisted of peripheral blood mononuclear cells (PBMCs), taken when the disease was refractory, from a patient treated with antithyroid drugs. The clonotype originates from a female donor with Graves disease. This chain links TRBV28 with TRBJ1-5, with 7 bases aligning to TRBD1. CDR3 nucleotides: TGTGCCAGCAGGGACAGGCAGGGTCAGCCCCAGCATTTT. Its translation is CASRDRQGQPQHF. The variable domain in full, completed from reference TRBV28 and TRBJ1-5, reads DVKVTQSSRYLVKRTGEKVFLECVQDMDHENMFWYRQDPGLGLRLIYFSYDVKMKEKGDIPEGYSVSREKKERFSLILESASTNQTSMYLCASRDRQGQPQHFGDGTRLSIL.